This T cell receptor beta chain was identified in a study of blood T cell repertoires in COVID-19. Study background: Samples came from the United States, Italy and Spain, spanning acute and convalescent COVID-19.

As processed by the authors: Estimation of nucleated cell counts relied on the amplification of reference gene primers. The data were produced by immunoSEQ multiplex PCR, yet TCRdb's version contains in-frame clones alone and is incomplete. The V and J calls and clone size come from that table; D and trimming were worked out from the DNA. The sample has about 130,000 clones; approximately 83% are singletons. V gave up 4 bases and J gave up 3 bases, with 16 bases separating them. The germline V gene encodes CDR1 SEHNR and CDR2 FQNEAQ (reference sequence). The CDR3 is 16 amino acids. The receptor's source is a woman aged 50 to 60 with acute or convalescent COVID-19. Input material: peripheral blood. The genes are TRBV7-9 and TRBJ1-3; TRBD1 might be the D (6 bases). CDR3 protein: CASSYESTGVGNTIYF. The CDR3 DNA sequence: TGTGCCAGCAGCTACGAATCGACAGGAGTTGGAAACACCATATATTTT.